The rows below give T cell receptor beta chains drawn from one sample of a study of PD-L1 blockade in urothelial cancer. Sequenced by immunoSEQ multiplex PCR; TCRdb stores in-frame clones only, minus some. This sample has under 30,000 clones; 87% occur once, and the top ten carry less than 4%. Sequencing was performed on PBMCs, taken around atezolizumab (anti-PD-L1) treatment. The receptors stem from a man in his fifties with urothelial cancer. Both conserved end residues are part of each CDR3.

j_gene: TRBJ2-3; v_gene: TRBV6-1; CDR3aa: CASETSGAGDTQYF
j_gene: TRBJ2-1; v_gene: TRBV27; CDR3aa: CASSLGTSYNEQFF
j_gene: TRBJ1-1; v_gene: TRBV18; CDR3aa: CASSPPGLNTEAFF
j_gene: TRBJ1-5; v_gene: TRBV7-9; CDR3aa: CASSLAREDQPQHF
j_gene: TRBJ1-6; v_gene: TRBV6-5; CDR3aa: CASSSRTVYNSPLHF
j_gene: TRBJ1-4; v_gene: TRBV7-8; CDR3aa: CASSIGPGINEKLFF
j_gene: TRBJ1-1; v_gene: TRBV28; CDR3aa: CASSPETGGAFF
j_gene: TRBJ2-1; v_gene: TRBV4-3; CDR3aa: CASSQLAGAPGEQFF
j_gene: TRBJ1-3; v_gene: TRBV19; CDR3aa: CASSSTRQAGNTIYF
j_gene: TRBJ2-3; v_gene: TRBV7-3; CDR3aa: CASSPDSIGTQYF
j_gene: TRBJ2-1; v_gene: TRBV5-4; CDR3aa: CASMTTGIDEQFF
j_gene: TRBJ2-3; v_gene: TRBV5-6; CDR3aa: CASSTPGQPSTDTQYF
j_gene: TRBJ2-5; v_gene: TRBV27; CDR3aa: CASRLAGGNQETQYF
j_gene: TRBJ1-4; v_gene: TRBV7-8; CDR3aa: CASSLARGGREKLFF
j_gene: TRBJ2-3; v_gene: TRBV14; CDR3aa: CASSQVVSRYTDTQYF
j_gene: TRBJ2-5; v_gene: TRBV7-9; CDR3aa: CASSLGVSGRGQETQYF
j_gene: TRBJ2-2; v_gene: TRBV5-5; CDR3aa: CASSLVASGGPGTGELFF
j_gene: TRBJ2-1; v_gene: TRBV10-2; CDR3aa: CASTGTAAEQFF
j_gene: TRBJ1-1; v_gene: TRBV5-6; CDR3aa: CASSFQGRTEAFF
j_gene: TRBJ2-1; v_gene: TRBV15; CDR3aa: CATSRDNGAAGQSYNEQFF
j_gene: TRBJ2-5; v_gene: TRBV5-6; CDR3aa: CASSLVFKVQGETQYF
j_gene: TRBJ2-5; v_gene: TRBV7-2; CDR3aa: CASRPTSGRGETQYF
j_gene: TRBJ1-2; v_gene: TRBV5-4; CDR3aa: CASSPGQEIYGYTF
j_gene: TRBJ2-2; v_gene: TRBV4-3; CDR3aa: CASSPRTGGNTGELFF
j_gene: TRBJ2-1; v_gene: TRBV4-2; CDR3aa: CASSQELTSSEQFF
j_gene: TRBJ2-2; v_gene: TRBV2; CDR3aa: CASMGDSHTGELFF
j_gene: TRBJ2-7; v_gene: TRBV4-3; CDR3aa: CASSPTGTYEQYF
j_gene: TRBJ2-5; v_gene: TRBV10-3; CDR3aa: CAISGGRGETQYF
j_gene: TRBJ2-3; v_gene: TRBV6-4; CDR3aa: CASSHRETDTQYF
j_gene: TRBJ2-2; v_gene: TRBV5-1; CDR3aa: CASSLGRGLADTGELFF
j_gene: TRBJ2-2; v_gene: TRBV5-1; CDR3aa: CASSLLSRPSVGTGELFF
j_gene: TRBJ2-7; v_gene: TRBV6-6; CDR3aa: CASSSSSYEQYF
j_gene: TRBJ1-6; v_gene: TRBV14; CDR3aa: CASSQLGQGGSPLHF
j_gene: TRBJ2-3; v_gene: TRBV6-5; CDR3aa: CASSYARGTDTQYF
j_gene: TRBJ1-1; v_gene: TRBV5-1; CDR3aa: CASVQGAGFTEAFF
j_gene: TRBJ2-1; v_gene: TRBV7-3; CDR3aa: CASSLFAAGGDSEQFF
j_gene: TRBJ1-1; v_gene: TRBV7-2; CDR3aa: CASSLSQGVTEAFF
j_gene: TRBJ1-6; v_gene: TRBV6-5; CDR3aa: CASSAGRNYNSPLHF
j_gene: TRBJ1-5; v_gene: TRBV5-5; CDR3aa: CASSLAGQLTDQPQHF
j_gene: TRBJ2-2; v_gene: TRBV6-1; CDR3aa: CASSAQQGARNTGELFF
j_gene: TRBJ2-1; v_gene: TRBV11-1; CDR3aa: CASSLEGVLAAYNEQFF
j_gene: TRBJ2-7; v_gene: TRBV29-1; CDR3aa: CSVESVYEQYF
j_gene: TRBJ1-1; v_gene: TRBV30; CDR3aa: CAWSEVGTEAFF
j_gene: TRBJ2-3; v_gene: TRBV4-3; CDR3aa: CASSRQGFTDTQYF
j_gene: TRBJ1-5; v_gene: TRBV29-1; CDR3aa: CSAPGQGNQPQHF
j_gene: TRBJ2-2; v_gene: TRBV2; CDR3aa: CASRRFGELFF
j_gene: TRBJ2-7; v_gene: TRBV28; CDR3aa: CASSQDFDEQYF
j_gene: TRBJ1-1; v_gene: TRBV28; CDR3aa: CASSWGGMNTEAFF
j_gene: TRBJ1-1; v_gene: TRBV18; CDR3aa: CASSLGTPPTTEAFF
j_gene: TRBJ1-1; v_gene: TRBV15; CDR3aa: CATSSTDLLMNTEAFF
j_gene: TRBJ2-2; v_gene: TRBV6-5; CDR3aa: CASSRQPYGGELFF
j_gene: TRBJ2-7; v_gene: TRBV18; CDR3aa: CASSADRTPSYEQYF
j_gene: TRBJ1-1; v_gene: TRBV2; CDR3aa: CASRDRGRSGTEAFF
j_gene: TRBJ2-4; v_gene: TRBV2; CDR3aa: CASSVDRGNIQYF
j_gene: TRBJ2-1; v_gene: TRBV6-1; CDR3aa: CASRDRYYNEQFF
j_gene: TRBJ2-3; v_gene: TRBV2; CDR3aa: CASRERQGTDTQYF